This T cell receptor beta chain was documented in a study of technical replicates of blood from four donors. Data came from immunoSEQ multiplex PCR; TCRdb stores just in-frame clones and leaves some out. The data show 65,000 to 85,000 clones, approximately 96% seen once. Specimen: T cells isolated from PBMCs. The receptor was derived from a human donor in good health.

CDR3 in DNA: TGTGCCAGTAGTATTAACAGGGGGGCTAATGAAAAACTGTTTTTT. Translating it yields CASSINRGANEKLFF. The chain employs TRBV19 and TRBJ1-4, with 8 bases identical to TRBD1. The CDR3 covers 15 residues. Germline trimming cut 3 bases from V and 3 bases from J; bases unmatched to any gene: 3. Germline assignment: CDR1 LNHDA and CDR2 SQIVND (reference sequence).